A selection of T cell receptor beta chains follows, all from one sample in a study of blood T cell repertoires in COVID-19. Clones were sequenced by immunoSEQ multiplex PCR, and TCRdb holds only the in-frame ones, with some missing. The table has nearly 110,000 clones, around 90% seen once. Sequenced material: peripheral blood. The receptors come from a woman under 40 with acute or convalescent COVID-19. Both conserved end residues are trimmed from each CDR3. The order of the fields is D gene, J gene, V gene, CDR3 protein. A D gene is named only where the DNA matches it firmly.

d_call: TRBD2
j_call: TRBJ2-1
v_call: TRBV11-1
cdr3_aa: ASSLAPAGAAYNEQF

d_call: TRBD1
j_call: TRBJ1-2
v_call: TRBV5-6
cdr3_aa: ASSTMGQGYGYT

d_call: -
j_call: TRBJ2-1
v_call: TRBV19
cdr3_aa: ASSEGGLAYNEQF

d_call: -
j_call: TRBJ1-1
v_call: TRBV7-3
cdr3_aa: ASSQMAGVNTEAF

d_call: TRBD1
j_call: TRBJ1-2
v_call: TRBV3-1/TRBV3-2
cdr3_aa: ASSQGDRGTSGYGYT

d_call: -
j_call: TRBJ2-1
v_call: TRBV4-2
cdr3_aa: ASSQDRATYNEQF

d_call: TRBD2
j_call: TRBJ2-1
v_call: TRBV19
cdr3_aa: ASTMGTSGGNEQF

d_call: TRBD2
j_call: TRBJ2-2
v_call: TRBV7-2
cdr3_aa: ASSLTSANTGELF

d_call: -
j_call: TRBJ2-1
v_call: TRBV7-2
cdr3_aa: ASSHRRGNNEQF

d_call: TRBD1
j_call: TRBJ1-2
v_call: TRBV18
cdr3_aa: ASSPDTGGDGYT